This T cell receptor (beta chain) was found in a study of T-cell memory formation after mild COVID-19. TCRdb passed the 5' RACE reads through MiXCR, listing each CDR3 protein once. This sample has around 320,000 distinct CDR3 sequences; 25% to 30% occur once, and the top ten carry approximately 12%. As for this clonotype: What it binds is unknown.

Germline CDR1 is SGHVS and CDR2 is FNYEAQ. The V end lost 6 bases, the J end lost 6 bases, and 18 bases lay between the germline ends. This CDR3 comprises 15 residues. Study results and limitations: There was a balanced CD4/CD8 profile in clones contracting day 15 to 85, and later expanders leaned CD4+.

The clonotype comes from an adult woman who had mild COVID-19 (a few samples of this study predate the infection). Cell type and time point are not known. The source material was PBMCs or a T cell subset sorted from them (not recorded which). The J gene is TRBJ2-1, the V gene TRBV7-6; D unclear. Written as DNA, the CDR3 is TGTGCCAGCAGTCCGCTCGCGTATGGAAGCAATGAGCAGTTCTTC. Protein product: CASSPLAYGSNEQFF.